A selection of T cell receptor beta chains follows, all from one sample in a study of cytomegalovirus exposure and HLA in healthy donors. Data came from immunoSEQ multiplex PCR; TCRdb stores just in-frame clones and leaves some out. Its clone listing holds 60,000 to 75,000 clones. Specimen: PBMCs. Receptor source: a female donor in good health and CMV-seropositive. The CDR3 runs from the conserved cysteine through the conserved F or W. Each record gives: J gene, V gene, D gene, CDR3 DNA, CDR3 protein. The D gene is left open where the match is weak.

TRBJ2-6 | TRBV9 | TRBD1 | TGTGCCAGCAGCGTAGTGAGCACAGGGGTTGGGGCCAACGTCCTGACTTTC | CASSVVSTGVGANVLTF
TRBJ1-2 | TRBV4-1 | . | TGCGCCAGCAGCCAAGATGCCGGGGGCTACACCTTC | CASSQDAGGYTF
TRBJ2-5 | TRBV7-2 | TRBD2 | TGTGCCAGCAGCTTGAGCGGCGGGGGGCATCAAGAGACCCAGTACTTC | CASSLSGGGHQETQYF
TRBJ1-1 | TRBV16 | . | TGTGCCAGCAGCCAATCCCCTTCTGAAGCTTTCTTT | CASSQSPSEAFF
TRBJ1-2 | TRBV7-9 | TRBD1 | TGTGCCAGCCCTTCCGACAGGGGATTAGGCTACACCTTC | CASPSDRGLGYTF
TRBJ2-6 | TRBV5-1 | . | TGCGCCAGCAGCTTGACAGCTGGGGCCAACGTCCTGACTTTC | CASSLTAGANVLTF
TRBJ2-7 | TRBV5-1 | TRBD2 | TGCGCCAGCAGCGCGGGAGGGGGTACCTACGAGCAGTACTTC | CASSAGGGTYEQYF
TRBJ1-6 | TRBV9 | TRBD1 | TGTGCCAGCAGCCCGGGGACAGGGGTTTCACCCCTCCACTTT | CASSPGTGVSPLHF
TRBJ2-5 | TRBV5-1 | TRBD1 | TGCGCCAGCAGCACGGGACAGCACCAAGAGACCCAGTACTTC | CASSTGQHQETQYF
TRBJ2-7 | TRBV7-9 | . | TGTGCCAGCAGCTCTACTAGCATCTACGAGCAGTACTTC | CASSSTSIYEQYF
TRBJ2-3 | TRBV28 | . | TGTGCCAGCAGTTTGCGGGGTCTGGACGATACGCAGTATTTT | CASSLRGLDDTQYF
TRBJ1-3 | TRBV5-1 | TRBD1 | TGCGCCAGCAGCTTGATGACAGGGGGCTCTGGAAACACCATATATTTT | CASSLMTGGSGNTIYF
TRBJ2-7 | TRBV5-4 | TRBD2 | TGTGCCAGCAGCCCGGCGACTAGCGGGGCCTACGAGCAGTACTTC | CASSPATSGAYEQYF
TRBJ2-1 | TRBV5-6 | TRBD2 | TGTGCCAGCAGCTTTGGGACTAGCGGGGGGTTACTCGGTGAGCAGTTCTTC | CASSFGTSGGLLGEQFF
TRBJ1-2 | TRBV6-5 | . | TGTGCCAGCGGCCCAAGGACATTTTATGGCTACACCTTC | CASGPRTFYGYTF
TRBJ1-1 | TRBV18 | TRBD1 | TGTGCCAGCTCACTAGACAGGGGGCAAGCTTTCTTT | CASSLDRGQAFF
TRBJ2-1 | TRBV7-2 | . | TGTGCCAGCAGCTTAGGAGGGTCCCACCGCAATGAGCAGTTCTTC | CASSLGGSHRNEQFF
TRBJ2-1 | TRBV10-1 | . | TGCGCCAGCAGTGTTAGCCACAATGAGCAGTTCTTC | CASSVSHNEQFF
TRBJ2-3 | TRBV7-6 | . | TGTGCCAGCAGCTTCTTAACGGGGGTTGATACGCAGTATTTT | CASSFLTGVDTQYF
TRBJ1-1 | TRBV11-2 | TRBD1 | TGTGCCAGCAGCCCACACTTTACAGGGGGCGCTAGGACTGAAGCTTTCTTT | CASSPHFTGGARTEAFF
TRBJ1-3 | TRBV5-1 | . | TGCGCCAGCAGCTTGGACAGCTCTGGAAACACCATATATTTT | CASSLDSSGNTIYF
TRBJ2-3 | TRBV6-4 | TRBD1 | TGTGCCAGCAGTGTAACAGGGGGCGCGGATACGCAGTATTTT | CASSVTGGADTQYF
TRBJ1-2 | TRBV5-1 | TRBD1 | TGCGCCAGCAGCTTGGAGGGACAGGCGGATGGCTACACCTTC | CASSLEGQADGYTF
TRBJ2-3 | TRBV10-3 | . | TGTGCCATCAGGTGGACTGCTCGCACAGATACGCAGTATTTT | CAIRWTARTDTQYF
TRBJ2-1 | TRBV4-1 | TRBD2 | TGCGCCAGCAGCCAAGTTGGGGGGGGCTACAATGAGCAGTTCTTC | CASSQVGGGYNEQFF
TRBJ2-1 | TRBV9 | . | TGTGCCAGCAGCCCCCAGGGAAACTCCTACAATGAGCAGTTCTTC | CASSPQGNSYNEQFF
TRBJ2-7 | TRBV28 | . | . | CASSTSGYEQYF
TRBJ2-5 | TRBV5-1 | TRBD1 | TGCGCCAGCAGCATGACCCCGACAGGGCAAGAGACCCAGTACTTC | CASSMTPTGQETQYF
TRBJ1-2 | TRBV5-1 | . | TGCGCCAGCAGCGATCAGATAAATGCCTATGGCTACACCTTC | CASSDQINAYGYTF
TRBJ1-1 | TRBV29-1 | . | TGCAGCGTCGACAGGTCTTGGAACACTGAAGCTTTCTTT | CSVDRSWNTEAFF
TRBJ1-5 | TRBV7-6 | . | TGTGCCAGCAGCTTAGGGCAGGGAGGTCAGCCCCAGCATTTT | CASSLGQGGQPQHF
TRBJ2-7 | TRBV19 | . | TGTGCCAGTAGTATAGGGGACGGGAGTGGCGCCTACGAGCAGTACTTC | CASSIGDGSGAYEQYF
TRBJ2-4 | TRBV27 | TRBD1 | TGTGCCAGCACCCCGGGACAGGGATACATTCAGTACTTC | CASTPGQGYIQYF
TRBJ2-7 | TRBV6-5 | TRBD2 | TGTGCCACCGGACTAGCGGGAGGCCGGGAGCAGTACTTC | CATGLAGGREQYF
TRBJ2-5 | TRBV10-3 | . | TGTGCCATCAGGCAACCTATAATTCGGGAGACCCAGTACTTC | CAIRQPIIRETQYF
TRBJ1-2 | TRBV29-1 | . | TGCAGCGTTACTCCCTGGACAAAGACCGGCTACACCTTC | CSVTPWTKTGYTF
TRBJ1-2 | TRBV19 | . | TGTGCCAGTAGTATATCCCCGACAGATGGCTACACCTTC | CASSISPTDGYTF
TRBJ2-3 | TRBV7-9 | . | TGTGCCAGCAGCTCTCCGGGACTTACAGAGGCGCAGTATTTT | CASSSPGLTEAQYF
TRBJ2-7 | TRBV19 | . | TGTGCCAGTAGGCGGGACGGATCCTACGAGCAGTACTTC | CASRRDGSYEQYF
TRBJ2-1 | TRBV29-1 | TRBD2 | TGCAGCGTTGAACCCCGGACTAGCGGGAGGAATGAGCAGTTCTTC | CSVEPRTSGRNEQFF
TRBJ1-4 | TRBV6-1 | TRBD1 | TGTGCCAGCAGTTTGGCGGGACAGGGAGTTGAAAAACTGTTTTTT | CASSLAGQGVEKLFF
TRBJ2-7 | TRBV6-6 | TRBD2 | TGTGCCAGCAGTTCCGGGACTAGGGCCTACGAGCAGTACTTC | CASSSGTRAYEQYF
TRBJ2-3 | TRBV5-1 | TRBD2 | TGCGCCAGCAGCTTGGCGGGACTAGCTTCGGGAGATACGCAGTATTTT | CASSLAGLASGDTQYF
TRBJ2-1 | TRBV6-5 | TRBD2 | TGTGCCAGCAGTTACCCGGGGACTAGCGGCTACAATGAGCAGTTCTTC | CASSYPGTSGYNEQFF
TRBJ2-3 | TRBV5-4 | TRBD2 | TGTGCCAGCAGCCCACGGGGCGGGGGGCCCGGTAGCACAGATACGCAGTATTTT | CASSPRGGGPGSTDTQYF
TRBJ2-7 | TRBV11-2 | . | TGTGCCAGCAGCCTCATACAGGGAAGTCCCTACGAGCAGTACTTC | CASSLIQGSPYEQYF
TRBJ2-7 | TRBV7-6 | TRBD1 | TGTGCCAGCAGCCCACGACAGGGGAGCGCCTACGAGCAGTACTTC | CASSPRQGSAYEQYF
TRBJ1-2 | TRBV7-9 | . | TGTGCCAGCAGCTTAGCATTTAATAAGCACTATGGCTACACCTTC | CASSLAFNKHYGYTF